Each of the 5 T cell receptor beta chains below was sequenced from the same sample in a study of blood T cell repertoires in COVID-19. This table comes from immunoSEQ multiplex PCR, and its TCRdb copy is limited to in-frame clones, with some not included. The sample gives under 200,000 clones, approximately 91% of which show up once; about 2.5% is in the top ten. The sample was peripheral blood. Receptors originate from a man aged 18 to 35 with acute or convalescent COVID-19.

This clone has just one count. V gene TRBV5-4 combines with J gene TRBJ2-6, with TRBD1 matching 7 bases. The ends lost 3 bases at V and 2 bases at J; junction bases unmatched: 5. There are 16 residues in the CDR3. Germline V CDR1 and CDR2: SGHNT, YYREEE (reference sequence). The CDR3 DNA follows: TGTGCCAGCAGCTCCGGACAGGTCGCTGGGGCCAACGTCCTGACTTTC. Protein sequence: CASSSGQVAGANVLTF.

The V and J genes are TRBV5-1 and TRBJ2-2; tentative D call: TRBD2 (5 bases). CDR1 is SGHRS, CDR2 YFSETQ, per germline. Trimming removed 0 bases at V and 6 bases at J, with 15 bases between. CDR3 size: 16 residues. This CDR3 reads CASSLDYGRGAGELFF. Written as DNA, the CDR3 is TGCGCCAGCAGCTTGGATTACGGACGGGGAGCCGGGGAGCTGTTTTTT.

The chain recombines TRBV6-1 with TRBJ2-3; a weak D match, TRBD2 (7 bases). V lost 3 bases to trimming and J lost 2 bases, with 15 bases between them. This CDR3 has 16 residues. Germline V CDR1 and CDR2: MNHNS, SASEGT. Here the CDR3 reads CASSEGGPAFTDTQYF. The DNA for the CDR3 is TGTGCCAGCAGTGAGGGGGGGCCGGCCTTCACAGATACGCAGTATTTT.

V gene TRBV4-1 combines with J gene TRBJ1-2, with TRBD1 as a possible D gene (5 bases). Germline V gene sequence: CDR1 MGHRA, CDR2 YSYEKL. This CDR3 comprises 17 residues. Trimming removed 4 bases at V and 6 bases at J, with 24 bases between. The CDR3 DNA sequence: TGCGCCAGCAGCCTAGGCCCATTCAGGGAGGGTGGACATGGCTACACCTTC. Encoded protein: CASSLGPFREGGHGYTF.

This clone is a singleton in its sample. CDR3: CASSGPGRGDYGYTF. Written as DNA, the CDR3 is TGTGCCAGCAGTGGCCCGGGGAGGGGCGACTATGGCTACACCTTC. The chain carries TRBV6-6 and TRBJ1-2; tentatively, D is TRBD1 (5 bases). Per the germline V gene, CDR1 is MNHNY and CDR2 is SVGAGI (reference sequence). Deletions cut 5 bases from V and 3 bases from J, with 16 bases between. The CDR3 runs to 15 residues.